This TCR beta chain comes out of a study of T cells after posttransplantation cyclophosphamide. General study results and limits: After PTCy, TRB diversity resembled that of CNI/methotrexate controls. Blood and skin or GI T cell repertoires showed limited TRB overlap.

In germline, CDR1 is LNHNV, CDR2 YYDKDF (reference sequence). The CDR3 contains 14 residues. V was trimmed by 3 bases and J by 0 bases, leaving 8 bases between them. Produced via immunoSEQ multiplex PCR; TCRdb's table is partial and in-frame only. The table has 3,500 to 4,000 clones, about 69% seen once. Methotrexate plus calcineurin inhibitor accompanied controls' myeloablative marrow transplants; sampling was 1 year later. As regards this clone: Its antigen is unidentified.

The sample here was PBMCs, taken after allogeneic stem cell transplant with calcineurin inhibitor and methotrexate. This TCR came from a female patient aged 50-59 years who received an allogeneic stem cell transplant from an unrelated donor, was CMV-positive, and had acute and chronic GVHD. Some T cells may be transferred from the graft donor. The rearrangement uses TRBV15 and TRBJ1-1; weak D call: TRBD1 (5 bases). The DNA of the CDR3 is TGTGCCACCAGCAGGCAACAGGTGAACACTGAAGCTTTCTTT. Amino acids: CATSRQQVNTEAFF.